This entry features one T cell receptor (beta chain) sequence. Its antigen is not known. Time point described: 2015-2016 season, 7 days after influenza vaccination. Vaccine contraindications, substance abuse, HIV/AIDS, active malignancy and active illness excluded donors. Cells are cTfh (non-naive CD4+CXCR5+PD-1+), split by ICOS and CD38 into double-positive or double-negative. The record originates from a study of follicular helper T cells after annual influenza vaccination. The CDR3 is 16 amino acids. Germline V gene data show CDR1 as WSHSY and CDR2 as SAAADI. V was clipped by 0 bases and J by 5 bases, with 14 bases between them. Survey level resolution was used for TCRB sequencing. The method was immunoSEQ multiplex PCR; TCRdb's version includes in-frame clones alone and lacks a portion of them. Of roughly 5,600 clones in the sample, 84% are singletons; the top ten hold around 2.6%. Overall study findings and caveats: Plasmablast frequency change correlated with clonality change in ICOS+CD38+ cTfh.

Sequenced here: CXCR5+ CD38- circulating T follicular helper cells from blood, sampled 7 days after influenza vaccination. The subset was: circulating Tfh, non-naive CD4+CXCR5+PD-1+ (ICOS+CD38+ or ICOS-CD38-). This clonotype originated in an adult who received the influenza vaccine. The V gene is TRBV10-2, the J gene TRBJ2-1; D is ambiguous. The CDR3 here is CASSESNSRVHNEQFF. For the CDR3, the DNA is TGCGCCAGCAGTGAGTCGAACTCGAGAGTGCACAATGAGCAGTTCTTC.